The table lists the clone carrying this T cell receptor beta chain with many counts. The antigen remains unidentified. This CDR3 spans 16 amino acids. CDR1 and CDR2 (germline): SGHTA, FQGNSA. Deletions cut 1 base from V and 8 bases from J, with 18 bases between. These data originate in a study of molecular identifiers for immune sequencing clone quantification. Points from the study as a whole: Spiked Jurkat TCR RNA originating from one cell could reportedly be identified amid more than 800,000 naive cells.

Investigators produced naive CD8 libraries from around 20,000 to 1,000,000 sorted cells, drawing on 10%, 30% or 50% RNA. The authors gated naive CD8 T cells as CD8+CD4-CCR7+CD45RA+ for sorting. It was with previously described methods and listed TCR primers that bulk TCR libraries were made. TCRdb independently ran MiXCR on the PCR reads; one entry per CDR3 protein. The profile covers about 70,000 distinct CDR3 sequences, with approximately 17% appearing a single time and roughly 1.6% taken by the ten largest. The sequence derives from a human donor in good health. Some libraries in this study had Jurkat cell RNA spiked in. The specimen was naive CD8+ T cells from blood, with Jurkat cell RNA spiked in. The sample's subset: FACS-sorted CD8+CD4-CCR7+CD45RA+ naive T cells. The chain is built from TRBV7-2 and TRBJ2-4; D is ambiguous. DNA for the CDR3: TGTGCCAGCAGCTTAGAAGGGCCCAAGATTAGGGACATTCAGTACTTC. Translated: CASSLEGPKIRDIQYF.